The rows below give T cell receptor beta chains drawn from one sample of a study of shared clonotypes between healthy human individuals. Here immunoSEQ multiplex PCR was the method, and the copy in TCRdb shows in-frame clones only, minus some. In the table there are about 2.1 million clones, 85% to 95% of which are singletons. The sample consisted of naive CD8+ T cells from PBMCs. All receptors come from a man younger than 35 in good health. Some clones in this sample may be carry-over from other donors' samples. Both conserved end residues are part of each CDR3. D genes are given only for firm matches. Size tells how often a clone was seen (once, few, many) or the class of an expanded clone, and some rows leave it out.

j_call v_call d_call clone_size cdr3_aa cdr3_nt
TRBJ2-7 TRBV13 - few CASTVKYHEQYF TGTGCCAGCACCGTAAAGTACCACGAGCAGTACTTC
TRBJ1-1 TRBV7-9 - - CASSFTGRNTEAFF TGTGCCAGCAGCTTTACAGGGAGGAACACTGAAGCTTTCTTT
TRBJ1-4 TRBV4-1 TRBD1 once CASSRILTSTGNEKLFF TGCGCCAGCAGCCGAATACTAACGTCGACAGGGAATGAAAAACTGTTTTTT
TRBJ1-5 TRBV4-1 - few CASREGQNSNQPQHF TGCGCCAGCAGGGAAGGCCAGAATAGCAATCAGCCCCAGCATTTT
TRBJ2-1 TRBV19 - - CASSIWGAYNEQFF TGTGCCAGTAGTATCTGGGGCGCCTACAATGAGCAGTTCTTC
TRBJ1-4 TRBV10-2 - - CASSEHGQGHGSNEKLFF TGCGCCAGCAGTGAGCATGGGCAGGGGCATGGGTCTAATGAAAAACTGTTTTTT
TRBJ2-2 TRBV13 TRBD1 - CASSSRQGPGELFF TGTGCCAGCAGCTCAAGACAGGGTCCCGGGGAGCTGTTTTTT
TRBJ2-1 TRBV7-3 TRBD2 - CASSQGLAGSNEQFF TGTGCCAGCAGCCAGGGACTAGCGGGGAGCAATGAGCAGTTCTTC
TRBJ2-1 TRBV27 - - CASSFRGSEQFF TGTGCCAGCAGTTTCAGAGGGAGTGAGCAGTTCTTC
TRBJ2-1 TRBV29-1 - - CSVEWLFLRNEQFF TGCAGCGTTGAATGGCTGTTTTTGCGGAATGAGCAGTTCTTC
TRBJ2-5 TRBV5-5 - - CASSLVGAGQETQYF TGTGCCAGCAGCTTGGTGGGTGCGGGCCAAGAGACCCAGTACTTC
TRBJ2-5 TRBV13 TRBD1 - CASSSPGQLETQYF TGTGCCAGCAGCTCCCCGGGACAGCTAGAGACCCAGTACTTC
TRBJ2-7 TRBV29-1 - - CSVGGTDLYEQYF TGCAGCGTTGGCGGGACAGATCTCTACGAGCAGTACTTC
TRBJ1-5 TRBV7-8 - - CASSLATMAQPQHF TGTGCCAGCAGCTTAGCGACAATGGCTCAGCCCCAGCATTTT
TRBJ2-4 TRBV7-9 - - CASSLVRGAAKNIQYF TGTGCCAGCAGCTTAGTTCGGGGGGCGGCCAAAAACATTCAGTACTTC
TRBJ1-1 TRBV27 - - CASSLNPVTTEAFF TGTGCCAGCAGTTTAAATCCGGTTACCACTGAAGCTTTCTTT
TRBJ1-1 TRBV27 - - CASRGGAQGRTEAFF TGTGCCTCTAGGGGGGGGGCCCAAGGCCGGACTGAAGCTTTCTTT
TRBJ2-1 TRBV5-1 - - CASSLVAGSSYNEQFF TGCGCCAGCAGCTTGGTTGCGGGGAGCTCCTACAATGAGCAGTTCTTC
TRBJ1-3 TRBV18 - - CASSHPLRTASGNTIYF TGTGCCAGCTCACACCCCCTTAGGACAGCCTCTGGAAACACCATATATTTT
TRBJ2-1 TRBV30 - - CAWSDGSSYNEQFF TGTGCCTGGAGTGATGGGAGCTCCTACAATGAGCAGTTCTTC
TRBJ2-7 TRBV27 - - CASTRRGSYEQYF TGTGCCAGCACCAGGAGGGGATCCTACGAGCAGTACTTC
TRBJ2-1 TRBV29-1 TRBD1 - CSVGTGDSYNEQFF TGCAGCGTGGGTACAGGGGACTCCTACAATGAGCAGTTCTTC
TRBJ1-4 TRBV7-9 - - CASSLTGTFATNEKLFF TGTGCCAGCAGCTTGACAGGAACGTTTGCAACTAATGAAAAACTGTTTTTT
TRBJ2-1 TRBV18 - - CASSPRDGGAHEQFF TGTGCCAGCTCACCAAGGGATGGGGGGGCCCATGAGCAGTTCTTC
TRBJ2-1 TRBV7-2 TRBD1 few CASSPGTGEFF TGTGCCAGCAGCCCCGGGACAGGGGAGTTCTTC
TRBJ2-6 TRBV7-9 - - CASSSRGVGANVLTF TGTGCCAGCAGCTCGAGAGGGGTTGGGGCCAACGTCCTGACTTTC
TRBJ2-2 TRBV7-9 TRBD2 once CASSLRLAGGPGELFF TGTGCCAGCAGCTTAAGACTAGCGGGAGGGCCTGGGGAGCTGTTTTTT